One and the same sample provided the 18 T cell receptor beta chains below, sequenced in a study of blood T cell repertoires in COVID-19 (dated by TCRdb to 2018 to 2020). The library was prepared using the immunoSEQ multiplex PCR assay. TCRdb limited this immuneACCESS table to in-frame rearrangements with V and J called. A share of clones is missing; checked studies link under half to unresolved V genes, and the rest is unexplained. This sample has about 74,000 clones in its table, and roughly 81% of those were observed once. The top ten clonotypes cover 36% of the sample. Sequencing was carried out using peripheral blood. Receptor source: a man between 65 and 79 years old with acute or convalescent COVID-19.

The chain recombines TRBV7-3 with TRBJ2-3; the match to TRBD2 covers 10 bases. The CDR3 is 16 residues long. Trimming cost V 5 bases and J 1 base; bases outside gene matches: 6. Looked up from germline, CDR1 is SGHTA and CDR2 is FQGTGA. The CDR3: CASSTLAGARTDTQYF. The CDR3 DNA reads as TGTGCCAGCAGCACTCTAGCGGGGGCCCGCACAGATACGCAGTATTTT.

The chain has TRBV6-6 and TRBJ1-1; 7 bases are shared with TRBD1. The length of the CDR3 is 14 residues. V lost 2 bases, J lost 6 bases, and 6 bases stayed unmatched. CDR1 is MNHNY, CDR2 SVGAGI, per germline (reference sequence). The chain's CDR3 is CASSYTTGPAEAFF. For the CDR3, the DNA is TGTGCCAGCAGTTACACGACAGGGCCAGCTGAAGCTTTCTTT.

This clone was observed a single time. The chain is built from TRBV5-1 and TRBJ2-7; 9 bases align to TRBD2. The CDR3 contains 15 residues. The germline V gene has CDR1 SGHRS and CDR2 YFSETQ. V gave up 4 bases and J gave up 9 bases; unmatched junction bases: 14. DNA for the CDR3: TGCGCCAGCAGCCCTGGAGGGACTAGCCCCGAAGGGCAGTACTTC. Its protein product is CASSPGGTSPEGQYF. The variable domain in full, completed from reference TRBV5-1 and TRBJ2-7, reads KAGVTQTPRYLIKTRGQQVTLSCSPISGHRSVSWYQQTPGQGLQFLFEYFSETQRNKGNFPGRFSGRQFSNSRSEMNVSTLELGDSALYLCASSPGGTSPEGQYFGPGTRLTVT.

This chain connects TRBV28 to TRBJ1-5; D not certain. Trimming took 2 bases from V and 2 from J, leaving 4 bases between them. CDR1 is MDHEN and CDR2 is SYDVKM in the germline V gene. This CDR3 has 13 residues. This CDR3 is CASSLSGNQPQHF. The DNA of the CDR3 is TGTGCCAGCAGTTTAAGCGGCAATCAGCCCCAGCATTTT.

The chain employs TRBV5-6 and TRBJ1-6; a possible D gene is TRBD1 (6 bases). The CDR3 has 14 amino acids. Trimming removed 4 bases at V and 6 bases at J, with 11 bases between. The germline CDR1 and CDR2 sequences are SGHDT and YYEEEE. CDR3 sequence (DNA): TGTGCCAGCAGCAGAGGGGGTTCTAATTCACCCCTCCACTTT. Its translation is CASSRGGSNSPLHF.

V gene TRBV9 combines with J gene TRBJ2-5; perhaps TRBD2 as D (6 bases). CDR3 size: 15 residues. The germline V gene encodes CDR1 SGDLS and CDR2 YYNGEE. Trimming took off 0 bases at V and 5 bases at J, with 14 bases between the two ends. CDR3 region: CASSVAGGLGETQYF. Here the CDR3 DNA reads TGTGCCAGCAGCGTAGCTGGGGGGTTAGGGGAGACCCAGTACTTC.

The CDR3 protein is CASSINPRTSGRDNEQFF. The CDR3 DNA follows: TGTGCCAGTAGTATCAACCCCAGGACTAGCGGGAGGGACAATGAGCAGTTCTTC. The J gene is TRBJ2-1, the V gene TRBV19, with 15 bases fitting TRBD2. This CDR3 region has 18 residues. Per the germline V gene, CDR1 is LNHDA and CDR2 is SQIVND (reference sequence). V dropped 3 bases and J dropped 5; count of bases not matched to a gene: 8.

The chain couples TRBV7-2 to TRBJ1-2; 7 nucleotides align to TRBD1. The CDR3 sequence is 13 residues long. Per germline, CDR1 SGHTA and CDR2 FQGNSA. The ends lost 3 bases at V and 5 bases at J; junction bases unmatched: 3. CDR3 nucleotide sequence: TGTGCCAGCAGCTTGGGGACAGCTTATGGCTACACCTTC. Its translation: CASSLGTAYGYTF.

DNA of the CDR3: TGTGCCAGCGGAACGAACAGGGGGCCTAACAATGAGCAGTTCTTC. Its protein is CASGTNRGPNNEQFF. The chain uses TRBV11-2 and TRBJ2-1, with 9 nucleotides matching TRBD1. CDR3 length equals 15 residues. J gave up 5 bases and V 8 bases, and 10 bases lay outside the gene matches. Germline V gives CDR1 SGHAT, CDR2 FQNNGV.

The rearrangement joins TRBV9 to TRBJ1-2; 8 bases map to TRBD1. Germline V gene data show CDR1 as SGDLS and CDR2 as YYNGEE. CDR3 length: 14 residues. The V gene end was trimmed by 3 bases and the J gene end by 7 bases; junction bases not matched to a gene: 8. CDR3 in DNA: TGTGCCAGCAGCGCCGGAACAGGGGGGAGTGGCTACACCTTC. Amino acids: CASSAGTGGSGYTF.

The chain's CDR3 is CASSFGTSGSSYEQYF. As DNA, the CDR3 is TGTGCCAGCAGCTTTGGGACTAGCGGGAGCTCCTACGAGCAGTACTTC. The V gene is TRBV7-9, the J gene TRBJ2-7; 14 bases fit TRBD2. The junction had 1 base not matched to a gene; V was cut back by 3 bases and J by 0 bases. The CDR3 covers 16 residues. Germline CDR1 reads SEHNR; CDR2 reads FQNEAQ (reference sequence). Variable domain in full (rest from reference TRBV7-9 and TRBJ2-7): DTGVSQNPRHKITKRGQNVTFRCDPISEHNRLYWYRQTLGQGPEFLTYFQNEAQLEKSRLLSDRFSAERPKGSFSTLEIQRTEQGDSAMYLCASSFGTSGSSYEQYFGPGTRLTVT.

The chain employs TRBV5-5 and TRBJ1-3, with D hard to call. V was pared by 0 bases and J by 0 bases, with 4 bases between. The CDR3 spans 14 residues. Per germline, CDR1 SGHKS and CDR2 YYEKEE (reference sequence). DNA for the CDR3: TGTGCCAGCAGCTTGGCCTCCTCTGGAAACACCATATATTTT. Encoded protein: CASSLASSGNTIYF.

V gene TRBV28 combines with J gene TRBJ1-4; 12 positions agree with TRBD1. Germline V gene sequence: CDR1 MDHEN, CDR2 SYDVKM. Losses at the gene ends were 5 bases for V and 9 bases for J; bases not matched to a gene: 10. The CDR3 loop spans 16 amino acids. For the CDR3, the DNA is TGTGCCAGCAGTCTCAGCGGGACAGGGGGCGTTAAAAAACTGTTTTTT. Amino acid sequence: CASSLSGTGGVKKLFF.

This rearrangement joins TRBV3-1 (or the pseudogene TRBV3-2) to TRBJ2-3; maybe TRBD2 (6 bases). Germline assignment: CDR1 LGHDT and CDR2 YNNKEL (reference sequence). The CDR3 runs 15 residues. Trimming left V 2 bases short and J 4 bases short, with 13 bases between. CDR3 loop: CASSQWGGKADTQYF. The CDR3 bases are TGTGCCAGCAGCCAATGGGGCGGGAAGGCAGATACGCAGTATTTT.

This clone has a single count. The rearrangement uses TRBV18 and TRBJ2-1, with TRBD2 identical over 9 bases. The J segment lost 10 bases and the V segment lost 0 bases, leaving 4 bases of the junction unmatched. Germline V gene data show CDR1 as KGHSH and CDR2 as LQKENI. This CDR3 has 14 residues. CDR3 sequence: CASSPPPSGTEQFF. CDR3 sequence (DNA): TGTGCCAGCTCACCACCGCCTAGCGGGACGGAGCAGTTCTTC.

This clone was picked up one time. The CDR3 sequence: CASSLARETQYF. The CDR3 DNA sequence: TGCGCCAGCAGCTTGGCGCGGGAGACCCAGTACTTC. The V gene is TRBV5-1, the J gene TRBJ2-5; no firm D call. Deletions cut 0 bases from V and 5 bases from J, with 5 bases between. The CDR3 totals 12 residues. The germline V gene encodes CDR1 SGHRS and CDR2 YFSETQ.

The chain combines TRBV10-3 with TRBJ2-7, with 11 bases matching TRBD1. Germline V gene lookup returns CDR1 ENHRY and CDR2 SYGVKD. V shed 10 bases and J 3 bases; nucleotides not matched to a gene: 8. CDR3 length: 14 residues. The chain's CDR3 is CATGRGQGDYEQYF. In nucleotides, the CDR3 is TGTGCCACCGGGCGGGGACAGGGGGACTACGAGCAGTACTTC.

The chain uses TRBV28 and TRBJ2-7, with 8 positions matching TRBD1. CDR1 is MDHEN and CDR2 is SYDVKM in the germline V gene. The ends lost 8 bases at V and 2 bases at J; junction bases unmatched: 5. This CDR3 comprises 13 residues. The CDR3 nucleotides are TGTGCCAGCTTTAGGACAGGGACCTACGAGCAGTACTTC. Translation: CASFRTGTYEQYF.